The sequence of this T cell receptor beta chain was determined in a study of T cell responses to AZD1222 COVID-19 vaccine (dated by TCRdb to about 2021). Regarding the study in general: A total of about 230 trial participants underwent TCR sequencing, of whom some 210 received two doses of AZD1222 and 26 received two doses of the MenACWY control vaccine. Trial participants were enrolled by age into subgroups of 18-55, 56-69 and 70-plus years, and 148, 28 and 57 TCR-sequenced participants, respectively, were included in these subgroups. Summary of the overall study and its limitations: Nearly half of unique spike-specific TCRs reportedly recognized epitopes outside regions mutated in the B.1.351 and B.1.1.7 variants. In the small 56-69-year group, the increase in depth fell short of significance, most likely because of low power. Most participants were white British and females outnumbered males, and the authors suggested that clonal diversity may have been underestimated. Because no day 14 peak-response samples were available, repertoires were characterized only after the peak T cell response. Conclusions about previously exposed vaccinees are limited, since just 6 or 7 AZD1222 recipients were seropositive for SARS-CoV-2 at baseline. The vaccine-associated CD4 TCRs covered the entire spike protein, and the dominant responses fell in regions 160-218 and 743-854. Spike-specific TCR breadth and depth rose significantly after two AZD1222 doses compared with day 0 and with MenACWY recipients.

Taken with the paper, the label for time point translates to: about 28 days (+/-7) after the second vaccine dose. AZD1222 recipients given second doses at about 4 weeks or at about 12 weeks were pooled, since spike-specific TCR depth and breadth were not found to differ between the two schedules. Samples from vaccinated people were obtained from the UK trials COV001 and COV002, which included a single-blind randomized controlled phase 2/3 trial of AZD1222 (ChAdOx1 nCoV-19) in healthy adults. Trial participant PBMC samples were collected at day 0 and day 28 after the second dose for TCRbeta chain sequencing. The CDR3 regions of human TCRbeta chains were analyzed by immunosequencing. Per the original workflow: Repertoire TCRs were checked for matches against a reference library of SARS-CoV-2-specific TCRs that had been generated using the MIRA antigen-specificity platform. Breadth was defined as the fraction of unique TCRs that were SARS-CoV-2-associated. Depth was defined as the fraction of total T cells that were SARS-CoV-2-associated. Using the MIRA data, every spike-specific TCR was mapped to the spike region that the TCR reacted to and assigned to either a CD4 or a CD8 class. Log10-transformed breadth and depth values were compared by one-way ANOVA with Sidak's multiple comparisons tests. Here the immuneACCESS table is served through TCRdb, limited to in-frame sequences with V and J called. Missing clones are a known gap in these copies; in checked studies unresolved V genes cover under half, and the rest lacks a known reason. The V and J calls and clone size come from that table; D and trimming were worked out from the DNA. The sample table lists around 110,000 clones, 85% to 95% of them with a count of one. The ten largest clones capture 1.5% to 2% of the sample.

About this clone itself: Its binding antigen is unknown. Base qualities are not provided; no much larger clone lies one nucleotide away.

CDR1 MNHEY and CDR2 SMNVEV are derived from the germline V gene (reference sequence). The CDR3 numbers 15 residues from cysteine through phenylalanine. Only the CDR3 region is kept as DNA, spanning 45 bases read in frame from base 1. At the junction V is shortened by 5 bases and J by 8 bases, with 18 bases in between. The sequence links TRBV27 to TRBJ1-4; matching of 6 bases hints at TRBD1 as the D gene. The starting material was peripheral blood, obtained 28 days after the second AZD1222 dose. The receptor was isolated from an adult who received the AZD1222 COVID-19 vaccine. CDR3 region: CASSPRGGGWEKLFF. The DNA sequence follows: TGTGCCAGCAGTCCCCGCGGGGGGGGCTGGGAAAAACTGTTTTTT.